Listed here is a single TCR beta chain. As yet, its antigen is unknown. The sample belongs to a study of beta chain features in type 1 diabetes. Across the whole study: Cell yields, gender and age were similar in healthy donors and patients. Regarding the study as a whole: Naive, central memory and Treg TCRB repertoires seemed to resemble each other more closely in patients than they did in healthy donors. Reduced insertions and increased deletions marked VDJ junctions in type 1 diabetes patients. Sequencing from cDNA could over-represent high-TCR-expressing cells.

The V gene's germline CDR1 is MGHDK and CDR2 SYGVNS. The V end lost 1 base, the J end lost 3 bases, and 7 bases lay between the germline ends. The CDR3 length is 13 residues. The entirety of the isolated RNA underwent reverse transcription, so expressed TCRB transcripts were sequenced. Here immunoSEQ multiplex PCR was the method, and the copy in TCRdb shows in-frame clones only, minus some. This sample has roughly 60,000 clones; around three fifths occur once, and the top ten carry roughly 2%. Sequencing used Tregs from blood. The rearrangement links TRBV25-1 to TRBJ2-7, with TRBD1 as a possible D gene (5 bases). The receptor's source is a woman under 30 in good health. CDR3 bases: TGTGCCAGCAGTGAATGGGGCAGCTACGAGCAGTACTTC. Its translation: CASSEWGSYEQYF.